Listed here are 18 T cell receptor beta chains from one sample, sequenced in a study of T-cell reconstitution after alpha-beta-depleted transplantation in children. Using unique molecular identifiers, the investigators prepared the TCRbeta library. TCRdb reanalysed the PCR reads using MiXCR and keeps one entry per CDR3 protein. The sample lists about 410,000 distinct CDR3 sequences; about a fifth were seen once. The specimen comprised PBMCs from the stem cell graft donor, sampled from the stem cell graft. The receptors derive from a human donor who donated a stem cell graft to a child with acute myeloid leukemia.

V is TRBV5-5 and J is TRBJ2-5; D remains unclear. Germline V gene sequence: CDR1 SGHKS, CDR2 YYEKEE (reference sequence). Trimming removed 4 bases at V and 5 bases at J, with 12 bases between. The CDR3 is 13 amino acids. In DNA form, the CDR3 reads TGTGCCAGCAGCCCTGGTTGGTCGGAGACCCAGTACTTC. As protein: CASSPGWSETQYF. Looking up the rest from reference TRBV5-5 and TRBJ2-5 gives the full variable domain: DAGVTQSPTHLIKTRGQQVTLRCSPISGHKSVSWYQQVLGQGPQFIFQYYEKEERGRGNFPDRFSARQFPNYSSELNVNALLLGDSALYLCASSPGWSETQYFGPGTRLLVL.

The V call is TRBV20-1, the J call TRBJ1-2, with 8 positions matching TRBD1. Trimming at V came to 4 bases and at J to 5 bases, leaving 3 bases not matched to a gene. CDR3 size: 12 residues. Germline CDR1 reads DFQATT; CDR2 reads SNEGSKA (reference sequence). The CDR3 DNA reads as TGCAGTGCTAACCAGGGGGCTTATGGCTACACCTTC. This sequence encodes CSANQGAYGYTF.

This clonotype was observed a few times. The chain has TRBV29-1 and TRBJ2-3; tentatively, D is TRBD1 (5 bases). Germline CDR1 reads SQVTM; CDR2 reads ANQGSEA. This CDR3 is built from 12 residues. V was cut by 7 bases and J by 4 bases, with 12 bases left in between. CDR3 DNA sequence: TGCAGCGGAGCAGGGAACGCAGATACGCAGTATTTT. Protein: CSGAGNADTQYF.

V usage is TRBV25-1 and J usage is TRBJ2-1; maybe TRBD2 (6 bases). Between the trimmed V and J ends, which lost 2 bases and 10 bases, there was a span of 12 bases. The CDR3 is 13 residues long. Per the germline V gene, CDR1 is MGHDK and CDR2 is SYGVNS. The CDR3 loop reads CASSERLSGEQFF. The CDR3 DNA follows: TGTGCCAGCAGTGAACGTCTAAGCGGGGAGCAGTTCTTC.

This clonotype was detected ten times or more. The chain's CDR3 is CSARDWGTGSSEQYF. The CDR3 bases are TGCAGTGCTAGAGATTGGGGGACAGGGAGTTCGGAGCAGTACTTC. The chain couples TRBV20-1 to TRBJ2-7, with 9 bases aligning to TRBD1. Looked up from germline, CDR1 is DFQATT and CDR2 is SNEGSKA (reference sequence). After removal of 0 bases from V and 7 bases from J, the junction contained 10 bases not matched to a gene. The length of the CDR3 is 15 residues.

The chain joins TRBV20-1 to TRBJ1-2; a possible D gene is TRBD1 (5 bases). Germline V gene data show CDR1 as DFQATT and CDR2 as SNEGSKA (reference sequence). Trimming pared 6 bases from V and 4 bases from J, leaving 18 bases between. There are 14 residues in the CDR3. DNA for the CDR3: TGCAGTGCCATGGACACCCGAACCGGCTATGGCTACACCTTC. Translation: CSAMDTRTGYGYTF.

This chain uses TRBV27 with TRBJ2-7, with D perhaps matching TRBD1 or TRBD2 (6 bases each). The CDR3 is 14 residues long. CDR1 is MNHEY and CDR2 is SMNVEV in the germline V gene (reference sequence). V was cut by 7 bases and J by 5 bases, with 18 bases left in between. The CDR3 reads CASKGEAPSNEQYF. Written as DNA, the CDR3 is TGTGCCAGCAAGGGGGAGGCCCCCAGCAACGAGCAGTACTTC.

The rearrangement links TRBV28 to TRBJ2-5; 8 positions match TRBD1. The CDR3 extends over 15 amino acids. Germline CDR1 is MDHEN and CDR2 is SYDVKM. V trimming: 6 bases; J trimming: 2 bases; junction bases outside the gene matches: 8. CDR3 sequence: CASRLLGQGQETQYF. CDR3 DNA: TGTGCCAGCAGACTATTAGGACAGGGACAAGAGACCCAGTACTTC.

The rearrangement uses TRBV7-9 and TRBJ2-1; TRBD1 is a possible D gene (5 bases). Trimming took off 3 bases at V and 7 bases at J, with 22 bases between the two ends. Germline V lookup: CDR1 SEHNR, CDR2 FQNEAQ (reference sequence). The CDR3 length is 17 residues. Here the CDR3 reads CASSFASPEPGRNEQFF. The CDR3 DNA is TGTGCCAGCAGCTTCGCCAGTCCTGAGCCAGGGCGAAATGAGCAGTTCTTC. Full variable domain (missing parts from reference TRBV7-9 and TRBJ2-1): DTGVSQNPRHKITKRGQNVTFRCDPISEHNRLYWYRQTLGQGPEFLTYFQNEAQLEKSRLLSDRFSAERPKGSFSTLEIQRTEQGDSAMYLCASSFASPEPGRNEQFFGPGTRLTVL.

The chain joins TRBV27 to TRBJ2-1; perhaps TRBD2 as D (6 bases). Germline values: CDR1 MNHEY, CDR2 SMNVEV (reference sequence). This CDR3 region has 12 residues. V lost 6 bases to trimming and J lost 7 bases, with 10 bases between them. CDR3 sequence reads: CASSPSANEQFF. CDR3 DNA sequence: TGTGCCAGCAGCCCTAGCGCGAATGAGCAGTTCTTC.

Regarding this clonotype: Given a much more abundant clone one base away, this may be a read error. V is TRBV29-1 and J is TRBJ2-7; TRBD2 agrees at 10 bases. Germline loops: CDR1 SQVTM, CDR2 ANQGSEA. There are 13 residues in the CDR3. The V segment lost 7 bases and the J segment 6 bases; nucleotides outside the gene matches: 9. The CDR3 coding sequence is TGCAGCGCTGGTCCTAGCGGGAGCCCCGAGCAGTACTTC. It codes for CSAGPSGSPEQYF.

The sample holds a few counts of this clonotype. The chain employs TRBV5-6 and TRBJ2-5; D ambiguous. V dropped 4 bases and J dropped 4 bases, with 8 bases sitting between them. The germline CDR1 and CDR2 sequences are SGHDT and YYEEEE. This CDR3 comprises 12 residues. This CDR3 is CASSRIGETQYF. CDR3 nucleotides: TGTGCCAGCAGCCGGATCGGAGAGACCCAGTACTTC. Full variable domain (missing parts from reference TRBV5-6 and TRBJ2-5): DAGVTQSPTHLIKTRGQQVTLRCSPKSGHDTVSWYQQALGQGPQFIFQYYEEEERQRGNFPDRFSGHQFPNYSSELNVNALLLGDSALYLCASSRIGETQYFGPGTRLLVL.

This clonotype occurred many times. The chain uses TRBV6-5 and TRBJ2-5; D uncertain. Germline V gene lookup returns CDR1 MNHEY and CDR2 SVGAGI. This CDR3 contains 13 residues. Trimming left V 2 bases short and J 0 bases short, with 4 bases between. CDR3 in amino acids: CASSYGYQETQYF. CDR3 bases: TGTGCCAGCAGTTACGGGTACCAAGAGACCCAGTACTTC.

Turning to this clonotype: A single base separates this from a much larger clone, so it may be a read error. V usage is TRBV20-1 and J usage is TRBJ1-2; D unclear. V was pared by 0 bases and J by 4 bases, with 18 bases between. The CDR3 length is 16 residues. The germline V gene encodes CDR1 DFQATT and CDR2 SNEGSKA (reference sequence). In nucleotides, the CDR3 is TGCAGTGCTAGAGACCTGCGACGGGGAATGGTCTATGGCTACACCTTC. The encoded protein is CSARDLRRGMVYGYTF.

This clonotype turned up a few times. This rearrangement joins TRBV6-5 to TRBJ2-7; 15 nucleotides match TRBD2. Losses at the gene ends were 2 bases for V and 0 bases for J; bases not matched to a gene: 8. The CDR3 runs to 19 residues. From germline, CDR1 is MNHEY and CDR2 SVGAGI. The CDR3 DNA follows: TGTGCCAGCAGTTACGCGGGACTAGCGGGAGGCAGTAGCTCCTACGAGCAGTACTTC. Protein product: CASSYAGLAGGSSSYEQYF.

This clonotype was detected many times. The J gene is TRBJ2-1, the V gene TRBV5-4, with D maybe TRBD2 (6 bases). Trimming cost V 4 bases and J 2 bases, with 16 bases left between them. Germline values: CDR1 SGHNT, CDR2 YYREEE (reference sequence). This CDR3 has 16 amino acids. The CDR3, as DNA: TGTGCCAGCAGCCTCTGGACTGGACTACCCTACAATGAGCAGTTCTTC. Amino acid sequence: CASSLWTGLPYNEQFF.

This clonotype came up a few times. The genes are TRBV24-1 and TRBJ2-1, with 7 bases identical to TRBD1. Germline values: CDR1 KGHDR, CDR2 SFDVKD. V was pared by 3 bases and J by 5 bases, with 12 bases of the junction left unmatched. The CDR3 is made up of 17 amino acids. CDR3 residues: CATSDPNAGTVNNEQFF. The CDR3 DNA sequence: TGTGCCACCAGTGATCCTAACGCCGGGACAGTAAACAATGAGCAGTTCTTC.

This clonotype showed up just a few times. The chain is built from TRBV20-1 and TRBJ1-6; the match to TRBD1 covers 8 bases. The junction had 12 bases not matched to a gene; V was cut back by 0 bases and J by 8 bases. Germline V lookup: CDR1 DFQATT, CDR2 SNEGSKA (reference sequence). The CDR3 sequence is 17 residues long. Here the CDR3 DNA reads TGCAGTGCTAGAGAGGCCAGGGGGCTGGCTAGGGATTCACCCCTCCACTTT. The encoded protein is CSAREARGLARDSPLHF.